The TCR beta chain under discussion was sequenced for a study of PD-1 blockade in classical Hodgkin lymphoma. As to time point: cycle 4 day 1 (C4D1), after more than five weeks of nivolumab. All the patients suffered relapse after autologous stem cell transplantation, and brentuximab vedotin exposure differed. To note about this clone: Its antigen is not identified.

Findings and limits, study-wide: Complete responders' diversity at baseline resembled that of newly diagnosed patients. Exclusion removed patients who began nivolumab under 1 year after ASCT. With respect to the repertoire differences, their causes, possibly disease activity or prior therapy, remain undefined. Baseline TCR diversity was reportedly lower in newly diagnosed patients than healthy donors.

Germline values: CDR1 MRHNA, CDR2 SNTAGT. The length of the CDR3 is 14 residues. Trimming shortened V by 2 bases and J by 8 bases, and 10 bases separated the two germline ends. The assay was immunoSEQ multiplex PCR, and TCRdb's table has in-frame clones only and misses some. The table lists 85,000 to 90,000 clones, about nine tenths of them singletons, with approximately 3% in the top ten. The sequence derives from a human donor with classical Hodgkin lymphoma. The specimen was peripheral blood mononuclear cells (PBMCs), collected before the fourth cycle of nivolumab. J is TRBJ1-6 and V is TRBV6-4; TRBD1 might be the D (5 bases). The CDR3 sequence: CASSDRGLDSPLHF. The CDR3 DNA reads as TGTGCCAGCAGTGACAGGGGTTTGGATTCACCCCTCCACTTT.